Here is one T cell receptor (beta chain) with its context. As yet, its antigen is unknown. The germline gives CDR1 MNHNS, CDR2 SASEGT. CDR3 length: 14 residues. Trimming cost V 5 bases and J 2 bases, with 13 bases left between them. Both iRepertoire HTBI primers and Arm-PCR of CDR3 regions were used to build the TCR beta libraries. TCRdb itself ran the multiplex PCR reads through MiXCR, one entry per CDR3 protein. Of roughly 500,000 distinct CDR3 sequences detected, roughly 15% appear once; the ten largest clones hold under 20%. This record comes from a study of regulatory T cells in long-lasting Graves disease. General study findings and limits: Whereas new patients shared 970 or so public clonotypes, persistent patients shared more, at about 3,000.

Time point here: newly diagnosed GD, antithyroid drugs for less than 3 months. Preparation of the TCR library used RNA extracted from PBMCs. The EDTA tubes were filled with approximately 10 milliliters of drawn peripheral blood. This sample was also put to use in a study of T cells in Graves' hyperthyroidism and ophthalmopathy.

This rearrangement joins TRBV6-1 to TRBJ2-7; D perhaps matches TRBD1 (6 bases). The sample was peripheral blood mononuclear cells (PBMCs), taken at new diagnosis, from a patient treated with antithyroid drugs. This sequence was found in a woman in her fifties or sixties with Graves disease. The CDR3 nucleotides are TGTGCCAGCAGTCCCCGACAGGTCACCTACGAGCAGTACTTC. As protein: CASSPRQVTYEQYF.